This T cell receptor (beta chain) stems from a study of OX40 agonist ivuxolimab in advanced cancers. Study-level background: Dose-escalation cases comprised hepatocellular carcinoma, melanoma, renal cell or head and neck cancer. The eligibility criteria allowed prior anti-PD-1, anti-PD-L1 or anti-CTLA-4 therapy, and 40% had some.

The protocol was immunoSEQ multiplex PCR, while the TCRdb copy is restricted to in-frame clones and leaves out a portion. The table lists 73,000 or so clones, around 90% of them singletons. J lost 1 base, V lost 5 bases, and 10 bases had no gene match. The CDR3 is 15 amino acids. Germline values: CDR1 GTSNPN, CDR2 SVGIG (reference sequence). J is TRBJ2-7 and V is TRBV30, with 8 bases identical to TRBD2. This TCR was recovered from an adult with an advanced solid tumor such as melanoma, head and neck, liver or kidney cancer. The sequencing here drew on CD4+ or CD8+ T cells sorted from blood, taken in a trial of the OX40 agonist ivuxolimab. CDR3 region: CAWDRGAGGSYEQYF. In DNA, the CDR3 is TGTGCCTGGGACCGGGGCGCGGGGGGATCCTACGAGCAGTACTTC.